The rows below give T cell receptor beta chains drawn from one sample of a study of OX40 agonist ivuxolimab in advanced cancers. TCRdb's table, derived via immunoSEQ multiplex PCR, lists solely in-frame clones and lacks some. The sample has under 55,000 clones, approximately 88% seen once. The source was CD4+ or CD8+ T cells sorted from blood, collected in a trial of the OX40 agonist ivuxolimab. These receptor sequences come from an adult with an advanced solid tumor such as melanoma, head and neck, liver or kidney cancer. CDR3s include the opening cysteine and the closing phenylalanine or tryptophan. A D gene is named only where the DNA matches it firmly. Clone size is stated in some rows and not others, as once, few, many or a class when expanded.

cdr3_aa | cdr3_nt | v_call | clone_size | d_call | j_call
CASRDGYSGNTIYF | TGTGCCAGCAGAGACGGATACTCTGGAAACACCATATATTTT | TRBV6-1 | once | . | TRBJ1-3
CASSSRQGYYGYTF | TGTGCCAGCAGTTCCAGACAGGGATACTATGGCTACACCTTC | TRBV27 | few | TRBD1 | TRBJ1-2
CASSQGDQPQHF | TGTGCCAGCTCACAAGGGGATCAGCCCCAGCATTTT | TRBV18 | . | . | TRBJ1-5
CASSPGTGAQETQYF | TGCGCCAGCAGCCCGGGGACAGGGGCCCAAGAGACCCAGTACTTC | TRBV4-1 | . | TRBD1 | TRBJ2-5
CASSLVGGADTDTQYF | TGTGCCAGCAGCTTGGTAGGCGGGGCCGACACAGATACGCAGTATTTT | TRBV5-4 | . | . | TRBJ2-3
CASSMMQGGYSNQPQHF | TGTGCCAGTAGTATGATGCAGGGGGGGTATAGCAATCAGCCCCAGCATTTT | TRBV19 | . | TRBD1 | TRBJ1-5
CASSLETESNTIYF | TGTGCCAGCAGCTTAGAAACAGAATCAAACACCATATATTTT | TRBV7-2 | . | . | TRBJ1-3
CALAVNTGELFF | TGTGCCTTGGCGGTGAACACCGGGGAGCTGTTTTTT | TRBV10-3 | . | . | TRBJ2-2
CASSEYRGTGELFF | TGTGCCAGCAGTGAATACAGGGGAACCGGGGAGCTGTTTTTT | TRBV25-1 | . | . | TRBJ2-2
CASSLDRQGSYGYTF | TGTGCCAGCAGCTTAGACCGACAGGGGAGCTATGGCTACACCTTC | TRBV11-2 | . | TRBD1 | TRBJ1-2
CASTEGRLADTQYF | TGTGCCAGTACGGAGGGGCGCTTGGCAGATACGCAGTATTTT | TRBV19 | . | . | TRBJ2-3
CASSMPGTRANYGYTF | TGTGCCAGTAGTATGCCAGGGACCCGTGCTAACTATGGCTACACCTTC | TRBV19 | . | . | TRBJ1-2
CASSHELSGRTDTQYF | TGTGCCAGCAGCCACGAGCTCAGCGGACGCACAGATACGCAGTATTTT | TRBV7-9 | . | . | TRBJ2-3
CASWLPSYNEQFF | TGTGCCAGCTGGCTCCCCTCCTACAATGAGCAGTTCTTC | TRBV2 | . | . | TRBJ2-1
CSVLPGGQGVGETQYF | TGCAGCGTTCTACCCGGGGGACAGGGGGTAGGAGAGACCCAGTACTTC | TRBV29-1 | . | TRBD1 | TRBJ2-5
CASSPRQGAHQETQYF | TGTGCCAGCTCACCACGACAGGGGGCCCACCAAGAGACCCAGTACTTC | TRBV18 | . | TRBD1 | TRBJ2-5
CASSQLTGAGNTIYF | TGTGCCAGCAGCCAATTGACAGGCGCTGGAAACACCATATATTTT | TRBV7-9 | few | . | TRBJ1-3
CASSIGGDKGNTIYF | TGTGCCAGTAGTATAGGCGGGGATAAAGGAAACACCATATATTTT | TRBV19 | . | . | TRBJ1-3
CSAERVTSTDTQYF | TGCAGCGCCGAACGGGTTACTAGCACAGATACGCAGTATTTT | TRBV29-1 | . | . | TRBJ2-3
CASSLGFQEYEKLFF | TGTGCCAGCAGCTTGGGTTTCCAGGAGTATGAAAAACTGTTTTTT | TRBV7-7 | once | . | TRBJ1-4
CASSEGGGWELYGYTF | TGTGCCAGCAGTGAAGGTGGAGGGTGGGAGCTCTATGGCTACACCTTC | TRBV6-1 | . | . | TRBJ1-2
CASSLYPNTEAFF | TGTGCCAGCAGTTTATATCCGAACACTGAAGCTTTCTTT | TRBV27 | . | . | TRBJ1-1
CASSLPGQDFFQFF | TGTGCCAGCTCACTGCCGGGACAGGATTTTTTTCAGTTCTTC | TRBV18 | . | TRBD1 | TRBJ2-1
CASSGQLSTDTQYF | TGTGCCAGCAGCGGACAGCTCAGCACAGATACGCAGTATTTT | TRBV9 | . | . | TRBJ2-3
CASRLLRTGPSSKNTEAFF | TGTGCAAGTCGCTTACTCCGGACAGGACCATCCTCTAAGAACACTGAAGCTTTCTTT | TRBV12-2 | few | . | TRBJ1-1
CASSPRQGRLFF | TGTGCCAGTAGTCCGAGACAGGGAAGGCTGTTTTTT | TRBV19 | . | TRBD1 | TRBJ1-4
CASSRSPATNEKLFF | TGTGCCAGCAGCCGCTCCCCCGCAACTAATGAAAAACTGTTTTTT | TRBV11-1 | . | . | TRBJ1-4
CASSLDGITGELFF | TGTGCCAGCAGCCTGGACGGAATCACCGGGGAGCTGTTTTTT | TRBV11-2 | . | . | TRBJ2-2
CASSLGENEQYF | TGTGCCAGCAGCTTAGGGGAGAACGAGCAGTACTTC | TRBV7-9 | . | . | TRBJ2-7
CASSQEAGGNQPQHF | TGCGCCAGCAGCCAAGAGGCAGGGGGCAATCAGCCCCAGCATTTT | TRBV4-1 | . | . | TRBJ1-5
CASSLVKSGNSEQYF | TGTGCCAGCAGCTTAGTGAAAAGCGGGAACTCCGAGCAGTACTTC | TRBV7-2 | . | TRBD2 | TRBJ2-7
CAWRKAGGQETQYF | TGTGCCTGGAGAAAAGCGGGAGGTCAAGAGACCCAGTACTTC | TRBV30 | . | TRBD2 | TRBJ2-5
CASSQTDGALYEQYF | TGTGCCAGCAGCCAAACCGATGGGGCGCTCTACGAGCAGTACTTC | TRBV5-4 | once | . | TRBJ2-7
CASSDRGRNTEAFF | TGTGCCAGCAGTGACAGGGGGCGAAACACTGAAGCTTTCTTT | TRBV6-5 | . | TRBD1 | TRBJ1-1
CASRPGQASSYEQYF | TGCGCCAGCAGACCGGGACAGGCGTCCTCCTACGAGCAGTACTTC | TRBV10-2 | once | TRBD1 | TRBJ2-7
CASSFPHSLNTEAFF | TGTGCCAGCAGTTTTCCCCACAGTCTGAACACTGAAGCTTTCTTT | TRBV28 | . | . | TRBJ1-1
CASRGLDAAEQFF | TGTGCCAGCAGGGGACTAGACGCGGCTGAGCAGTTCTTC | TRBV4-2 | . | TRBD2 | TRBJ2-1
CASSLLSGSTEAFF | TGTGCCAGCAGCCTTCTGTCAGGGTCCACTGAAGCTTTCTTT | TRBV7-9 | . | . | TRBJ1-1
CASSLRYEQYF | TGTGCCAGCAGCTTACGGTACGAGCAGTACTTC | TRBV7-2 | . | . | TRBJ2-7
CASSLSRGRRPNSNQPQHF | TGTGCCAGCAGCTTAAGTCGGGGTAGGAGGCCGAATAGCAATCAGCCCCAGCATTTT | TRBV5-6 | . | . | TRBJ1-5
CASSFPSPDTQYF | TGTGCCAGCAGCTTTCCTTCCCCAGATACGCAGTATTTT | TRBV7-9 | . | . | TRBJ2-3
CASSRSGGLTDTQYF | TGTGCCAGCAGCCGTAGCGGGGGGCTGACGGATACGCAGTATTTT | TRBV7-8 | once | TRBD2 | TRBJ2-3
CAIGNREGTEAFF | TGTGCCATCGGGAACAGGGAGGGTACTGAAGCTTTCTTT | TRBV10-3 | . | . | TRBJ1-1
CALAGTGNQETQYF | TGTGCCTTGGCCGGGACAGGGAACCAAGAGACCCAGTACTTC | TRBV30 | few | TRBD1 | TRBJ2-5
CASSQNLWGSGNEQFF | TGTGCCAGCAGCCAGAACCTTTGGGGGAGCGGGAATGAGCAGTTCTTC | TRBV4-2 | few | . | TRBJ2-1
CASSPWGLAGGTGELFF | TGTGCCAGCAGCCCCTGGGGTCTCGCGGGAGGTACCGGGGAGCTGTTTTTT | TRBV7-9 | . | TRBD2 | TRBJ2-2
CASSLAGSAQGGELFF | TGCGCCAGCAGCTTGGCCGGCAGCGCTCAGGGCGGGGAGCTGTTTTTT | TRBV5-1 | . | . | TRBJ2-2
CASSPQGAAGNTIYF | TGTGCCAGCAGCCCCCAGGGAGCCGCTGGAAACACCATATATTTT | TRBV9 | . | . | TRBJ1-3
CASTPGWNYGYTF | TGCGCCAGCACTCCGGGGTGGAACTATGGCTACACCTTC | TRBV10-2 | . | . | TRBJ1-2
CASSQTGTYTGELFF | TGTGCCAGCAGCCAGACGGGGACCTACACCGGGGAGCTGTTTTTT | TRBV4-2 | . | . | TRBJ2-2
CASSLDRGNTEAFF | TGCGCCAGCAGCTTGGACAGGGGGAACACTGAAGCTTTCTTT | TRBV5-1 | . | TRBD1 | TRBJ1-1
CASTSPGPRARNEQFF | TGTGCCAGCACCTCCCCCGGGCCCAGGGCCCGGAATGAGCAGTTCTTC | TRBV9 | . | . | TRBJ2-1
CASSWGTGAPNEQFF | TGCGCCAGCAGCTGGGGGACAGGGGCCCCTAATGAGCAGTTCTTC | TRBV5-1 | few | TRBD1 | TRBJ2-1
CASSYSRGQVTEAFF | TGTGCCAGCAGTTACTCAAGGGGGCAGGTCACTGAAGCTTTCTTT | TRBV6-5 | . | TRBD1 | TRBJ1-1
CASSYGLGNYGYTF | TGTGCCAGCAGTTATGGTTTGGGCAACTATGGCTACACCTTC | TRBV27 | . | . | TRBJ1-2
CASSAPGLNEKLFF | TGTGCCAGCAGTGCCCCAGGCCTTAATGAAAAACTGTTTTTT | TRBV6-1 | once | . | TRBJ1-4
CASSPEGLNTEAFF | TGTGCCAGCAGCCCAGAGGGGTTGAACACTGAAGCTTTCTTT | TRBV28 | . | . | TRBJ1-1
CASTRSPANYGYTF | TGTGCCAGCACGCGATCTCCGGCTAACTATGGCTACACCTTC | TRBV7-2 | . | . | TRBJ1-2
CASSSFDRVETEAFF | TGTGCCAGCAGTTCCTTTGACAGGGTCGAGACTGAAGCTTTCTTT | TRBV28 | once | TRBD1 | TRBJ1-1